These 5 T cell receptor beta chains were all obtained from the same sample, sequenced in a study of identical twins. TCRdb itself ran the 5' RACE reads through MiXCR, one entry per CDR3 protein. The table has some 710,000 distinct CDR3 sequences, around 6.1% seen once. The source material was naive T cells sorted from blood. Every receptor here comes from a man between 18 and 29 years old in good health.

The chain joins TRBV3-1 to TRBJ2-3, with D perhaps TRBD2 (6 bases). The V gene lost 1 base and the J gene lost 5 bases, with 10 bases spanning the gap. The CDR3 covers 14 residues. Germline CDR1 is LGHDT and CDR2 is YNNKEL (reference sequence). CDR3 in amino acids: CASSQAGAGDTQYF. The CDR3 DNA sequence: TGTGCCAGCAGCCAAGCGGGAGCGGGAGATACGCAGTATTTT.

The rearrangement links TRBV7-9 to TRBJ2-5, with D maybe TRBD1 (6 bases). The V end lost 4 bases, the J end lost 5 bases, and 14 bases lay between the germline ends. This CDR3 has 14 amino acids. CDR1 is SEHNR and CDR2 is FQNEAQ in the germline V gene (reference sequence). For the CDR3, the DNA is TGTGCCAGCAGCTCTCCGGGACATGAGGAGACCCAGTACTTC. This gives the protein CASSSPGHEETQYF. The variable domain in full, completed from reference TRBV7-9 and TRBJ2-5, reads DTGVSQNPRHKITKRGQNVTFRCDPISEHNRLYWYRQTLGQGPEFLTYFQNEAQLEKSRLLSDRFSAERPKGSFSTLEIQRTEQGDSAMYLCASSSPGHEETQYFGPGTRLLVL.

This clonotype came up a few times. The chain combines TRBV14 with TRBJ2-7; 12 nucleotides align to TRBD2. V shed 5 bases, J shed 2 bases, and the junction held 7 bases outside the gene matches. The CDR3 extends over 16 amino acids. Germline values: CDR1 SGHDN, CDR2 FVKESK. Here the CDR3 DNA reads TGTGCCAGCAGCGGAGGGACTAGCGGGCAAACCTACGAGCAGTACTTC. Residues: CASSGGTSGQTYEQYF.

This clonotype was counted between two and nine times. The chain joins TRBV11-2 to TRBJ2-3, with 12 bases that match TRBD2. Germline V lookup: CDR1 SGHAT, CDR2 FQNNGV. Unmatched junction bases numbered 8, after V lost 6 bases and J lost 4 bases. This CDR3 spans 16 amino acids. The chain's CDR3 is CASSSSGRARADTQYF. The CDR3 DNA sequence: TGTGCCAGCAGTTCTAGCGGGAGGGCCCGGGCAGATACGCAGTATTTT.

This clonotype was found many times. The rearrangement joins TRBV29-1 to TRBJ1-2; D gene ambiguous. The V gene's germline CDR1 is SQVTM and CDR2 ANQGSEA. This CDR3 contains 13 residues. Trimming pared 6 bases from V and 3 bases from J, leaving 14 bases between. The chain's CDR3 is CSVGTPGDYGYTF. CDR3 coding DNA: TGCAGCGTAGGAACACCCGGCGACTATGGCTACACCTTC.